This TCR beta chain was identified during a study of beta chain features in type 1 diabetes. Study-wide results and caveats: Moderately but significantly shorter TCRB CDR3s were found in Type 1 diabetes patients in all four CD4+ subsets.

Trimming shortened V by 7 bases and J by 5 bases, and 9 bases separated the two germline ends. The CDR3 loop spans 11 amino acids. Germline assignment: CDR1 SGHNT and CDR2 YYREEE (reference sequence). The study reverse transcribed the entire isolated RNA, so it sequenced expressed TCRB transcripts. Profiling relied on immunoSEQ multiplex PCR, and the TCRdb table lists in-frame clones only, not all of them. The sample shows more than 550,000 clones, over 13% of them seen only once. Details on this clone: No antigen is known for it.

The sample comprised naive CD4+ T cells from blood. V and J are TRBV5-4 and TRBJ2-5, with a possible D match to TRBD1 (5 bases). The source of this sequence is a man between 18 and 29 years old with type 1 diabetes. In DNA form, the CDR3 reads TGTGCCAGCGGGGCCATGGAGACCCAGTACTTC. It yields the protein CASGAMETQYF.